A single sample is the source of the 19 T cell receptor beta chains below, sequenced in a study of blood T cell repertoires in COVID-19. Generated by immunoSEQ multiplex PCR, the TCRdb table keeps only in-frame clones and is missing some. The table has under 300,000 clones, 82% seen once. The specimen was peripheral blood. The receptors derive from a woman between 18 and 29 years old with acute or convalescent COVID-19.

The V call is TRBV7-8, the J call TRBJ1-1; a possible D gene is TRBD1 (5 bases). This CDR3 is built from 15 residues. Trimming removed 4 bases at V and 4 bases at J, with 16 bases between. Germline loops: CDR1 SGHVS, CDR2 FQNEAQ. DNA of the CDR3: TGTGCCAGCAGCTACTGGGGGACTTTATCCACTGAAGCTTTCTTT. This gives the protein CASSYWGTLSTEAFF.

In nucleotides, the CDR3 is TGTGCCAGCAGTCGGACTAGCGGAGCCTACAATGAGCAGTTCTTC. This codes for CASSRTSGAYNEQFF. The rearrangement links TRBV6-2 or TRBV6-3 to TRBJ2-1, with 10 bases aligning to TRBD2. The CDR3 is 15 amino acids. In germline, CDR1 is MNHEY, CDR2 SVGEGT. V dropped 5 bases and J dropped 2; count of bases not matched to a gene: 3.

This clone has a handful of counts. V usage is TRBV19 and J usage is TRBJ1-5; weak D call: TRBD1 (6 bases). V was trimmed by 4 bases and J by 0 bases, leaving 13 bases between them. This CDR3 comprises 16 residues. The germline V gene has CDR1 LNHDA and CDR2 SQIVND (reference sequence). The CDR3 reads CASSTGRTDSNQPQHF. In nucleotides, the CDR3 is TGTGCCAGTAGTACTGGTCGGACAGATAGCAATCAGCCCCAGCATTTT.

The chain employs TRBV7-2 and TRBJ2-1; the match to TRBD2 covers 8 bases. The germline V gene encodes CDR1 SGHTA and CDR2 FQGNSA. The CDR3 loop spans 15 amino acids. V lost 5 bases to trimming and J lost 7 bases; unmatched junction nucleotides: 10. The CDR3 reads CASSKTSGQGNEQFF. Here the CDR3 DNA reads TGTGCCAGCAGCAAAACTAGCGGCCAGGGGAATGAGCAGTTCTTC. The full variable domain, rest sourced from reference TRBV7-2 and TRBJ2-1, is GAGVSQSPSNKVTEKGKDVELRCDPISGHTALYWYRQSLGQGLEFLIYFQGNSAPDKSGLPSDRFSAERTGGSVSTLTIQRTQQEDSAVYLCASSKTSGQGNEQFFGPGTRLTVL.

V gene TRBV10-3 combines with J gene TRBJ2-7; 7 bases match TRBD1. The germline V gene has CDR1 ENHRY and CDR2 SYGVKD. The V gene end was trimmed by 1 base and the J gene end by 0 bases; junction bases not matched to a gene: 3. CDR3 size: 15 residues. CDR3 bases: TGTGCCATCAGTGAGTTCGACAGGGACTCCTACGAGCAGTACTTC. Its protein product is CAISEFDRDSYEQYF.

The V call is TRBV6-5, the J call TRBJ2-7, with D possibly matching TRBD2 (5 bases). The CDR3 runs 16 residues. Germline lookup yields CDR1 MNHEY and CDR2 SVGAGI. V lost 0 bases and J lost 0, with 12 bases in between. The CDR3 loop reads CASSYSMAADSYEQYF. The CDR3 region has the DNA TGTGCCAGCAGTTACTCGATGGCAGCGGACTCCTACGAGCAGTACTTC.

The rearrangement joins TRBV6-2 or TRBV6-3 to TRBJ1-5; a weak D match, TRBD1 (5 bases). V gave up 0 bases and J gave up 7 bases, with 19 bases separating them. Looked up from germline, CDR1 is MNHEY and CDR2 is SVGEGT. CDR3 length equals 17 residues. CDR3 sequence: CASSYSAGPTRGQPQHF. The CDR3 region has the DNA TGTGCCAGCAGTTACTCGGCCGGGCCCACAAGGGGACAGCCCCAGCATTTT.

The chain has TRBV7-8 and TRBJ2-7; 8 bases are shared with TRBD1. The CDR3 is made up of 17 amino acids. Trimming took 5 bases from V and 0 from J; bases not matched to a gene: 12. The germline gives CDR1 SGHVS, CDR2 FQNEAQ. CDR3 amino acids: CASSAGTGGGSSYEQYF. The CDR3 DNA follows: TGTGCCAGCAGCGCGGGGACAGGTGGGGGGAGCTCCTACGAGCAGTACTTC.

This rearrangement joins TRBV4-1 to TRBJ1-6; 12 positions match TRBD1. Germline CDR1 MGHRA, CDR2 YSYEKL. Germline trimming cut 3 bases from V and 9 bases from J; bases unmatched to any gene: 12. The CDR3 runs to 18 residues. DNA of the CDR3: TGCGCCAGCAGCCAGTCTCGGGCTCGGGACAGGGGGCCTTCACCCCTCCACTTT. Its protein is CASSQSRARDRGPSPLHF.

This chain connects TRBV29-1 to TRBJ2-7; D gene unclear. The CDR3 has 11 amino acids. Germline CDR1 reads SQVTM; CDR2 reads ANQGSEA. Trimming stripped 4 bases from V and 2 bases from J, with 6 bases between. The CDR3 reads CSVVGPYEQYF. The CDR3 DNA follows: TGCAGCGTTGTTGGGCCCTACGAGCAGTACTTC.

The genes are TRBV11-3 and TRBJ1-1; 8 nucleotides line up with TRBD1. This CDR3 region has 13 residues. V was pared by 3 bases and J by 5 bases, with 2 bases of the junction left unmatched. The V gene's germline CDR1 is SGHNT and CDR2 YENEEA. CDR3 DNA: TGTGCCAGCAGCTTGGACAGGGTTACTGAAGCTTTCTTT. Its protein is CASSLDRVTEAFF. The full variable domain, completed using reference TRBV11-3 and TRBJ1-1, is EAGVVQSPRYKIIEKKQPVAFWCNPISGHNTLYWYLQNLGQGPELLIRYENEEAVDDSQLPKDRFSAERLKGVDSTLKIQPAELGDSAVYLCASSLDRVTEAFFGQGTRLTVV.

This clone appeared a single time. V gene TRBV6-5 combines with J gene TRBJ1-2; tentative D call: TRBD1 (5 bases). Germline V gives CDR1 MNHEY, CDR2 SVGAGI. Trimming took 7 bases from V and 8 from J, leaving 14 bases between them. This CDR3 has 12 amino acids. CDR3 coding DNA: TGTGCCAGCAAGTCCCCAGGGCTAGGCTACACCTTC. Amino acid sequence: CASKSPGLGYTF.

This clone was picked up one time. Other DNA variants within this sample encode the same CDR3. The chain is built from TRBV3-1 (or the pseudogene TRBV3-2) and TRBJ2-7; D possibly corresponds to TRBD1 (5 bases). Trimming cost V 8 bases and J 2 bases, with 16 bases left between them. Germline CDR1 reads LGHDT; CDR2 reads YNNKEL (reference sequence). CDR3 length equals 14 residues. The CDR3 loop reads CASSLGQGTYEQYF. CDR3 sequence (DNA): TGTGCCAGCTCCCTCGGGCAGGGTACCTACGAGCAGTACTTC.

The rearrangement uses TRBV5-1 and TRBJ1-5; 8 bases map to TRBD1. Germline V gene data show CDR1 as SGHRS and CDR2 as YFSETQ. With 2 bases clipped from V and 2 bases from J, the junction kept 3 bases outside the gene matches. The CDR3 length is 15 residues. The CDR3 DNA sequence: TGCGCCAGCAGCTTTACAGGGGGGGGCAATCAGCCCCAGCATTTT. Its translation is CASSFTGGGNQPQHF.

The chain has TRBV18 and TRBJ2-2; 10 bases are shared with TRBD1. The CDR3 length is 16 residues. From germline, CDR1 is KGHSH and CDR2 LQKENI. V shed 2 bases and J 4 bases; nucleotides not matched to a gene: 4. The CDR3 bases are TGTGCCAGCTCACCAAGTGGACAGGGGGGCACCGGGGAGCTGTTTTTT. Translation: CASSPSGQGGTGELFF.

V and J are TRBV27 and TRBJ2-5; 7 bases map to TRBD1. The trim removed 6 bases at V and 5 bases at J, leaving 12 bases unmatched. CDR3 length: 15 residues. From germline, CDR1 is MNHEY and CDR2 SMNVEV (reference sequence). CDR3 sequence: CASSRKGALLETQYF. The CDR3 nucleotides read TGTGCCAGCAGCCGGAAGGGGGCGTTGTTGGAGACCCAGTACTTC.

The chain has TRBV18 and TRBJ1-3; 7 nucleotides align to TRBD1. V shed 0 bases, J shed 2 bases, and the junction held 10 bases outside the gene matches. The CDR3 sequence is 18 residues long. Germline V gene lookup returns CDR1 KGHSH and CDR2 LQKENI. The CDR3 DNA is TGTGCCAGCTCACCACCGATCGGTAGGGGGCCGCCTGGAAACACCATATATTTT. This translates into CASSPPIGRGPPGNTIYF.

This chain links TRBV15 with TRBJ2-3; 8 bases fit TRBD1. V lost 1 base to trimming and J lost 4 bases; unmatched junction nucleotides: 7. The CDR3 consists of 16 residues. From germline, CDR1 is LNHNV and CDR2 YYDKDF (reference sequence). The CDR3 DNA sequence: TGTGCCACCAGCAGAGGCGGACAGGGTATCTCAGATACGCAGTATTTT. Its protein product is CATSRGGQGISDTQYF. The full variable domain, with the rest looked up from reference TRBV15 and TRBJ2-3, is DAMVIQNPRYQVTQFGKPVTLSCSQTLNHNVMYWYQQKSSQAPKLLFHYYDKDFNNEADTPDNFQSRRPNTSFCFLDIRSPGLGDTAMYLCATSRGGQGISDTQYFGPGTRLTVL.

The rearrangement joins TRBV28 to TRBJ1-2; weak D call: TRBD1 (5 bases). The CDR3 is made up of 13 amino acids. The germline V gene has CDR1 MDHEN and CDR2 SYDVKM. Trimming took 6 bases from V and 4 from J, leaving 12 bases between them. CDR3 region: CASRQEGSYGYTF. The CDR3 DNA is TGTGCCAGCAGACAGGAAGGCTCCTATGGCTACACCTTC.